The 9 T cell receptor beta chains listed next were all sequenced from one sample in a study of regulatory T cells in long-lasting Graves disease. Construction of TCR beta libraries relied on iRepertoire HTBI primers and on Arm-PCR targeting CDR3 regions. TCRdb re-analysed the multiplex PCR reads in MiXCR, keeping a single row per CDR3 protein. The sample lists fewer than 400,000 distinct CDR3 sequences, over 15% occurring once. Regarding time point: newly diagnosed GD, antithyroid drugs for less than 3 months. PBMC-extracted RNA yielded the TCR library. Material: peripheral blood mononuclear cells (PBMCs), obtained at new diagnosis, from a patient treated with antithyroid drugs. All receptors come from a female donor with Graves disease.

The chain links TRBV28 to TRBJ1-1, with D possibly matching TRBD1 (6 bases). V was clipped by 6 bases and J by 1 base, with 15 bases between them. In germline, CDR1 is MDHEN, CDR2 SYDVKM. The CDR3 runs to 15 residues. The CDR3 spells CASSLMRTANTEAFF. The CDR3 nucleotides read TGTGCCAGCAGCCTCATGAGGACAGCGAACACTGAAGCTTTCTTT.

The table lists this clonotype with many counts. The chain links TRBV13 to TRBJ2-5, with D hard to call. Trimming took 2 bases from V and 4 from J, leaving 17 bases between them. This CDR3 region has 16 residues. Germline assignment: CDR1 PRHDT and CDR2 FYEKMQ (reference sequence). CDR3 bases: TGTGCCAGCAGCTTACGGGTCTTCAAGGGTCGAGAGACCCAGTACTTC. Translated, it gives CASSLRVFKGRETQYF.

The sample holds many counts of this clonotype. The J gene is TRBJ2-1, the V gene TRBV5-5; the match to TRBD2 covers 11 bases. The CDR3 has 17 residues. The V gene end was trimmed by 4 bases and the J gene end by 2 bases; junction bases not matched to a gene: 8. The germline CDR1 and CDR2 sequences are SGHKS and YYEKEE (reference sequence). CDR3 bases: TGTGCCAGCAGCCCGTCTCTACTAGCGGGGGCCTACAATGAGCAGTTCTTC. The encoded protein is CASSPSLLAGAYNEQFF.

This clonotype was seen many times. This rearrangement joins TRBV2 to TRBJ2-7; 7 bases fit TRBD1. V was pared by 1 base and J by 3 bases, with 6 bases of the junction left unmatched. The CDR3 consists of 15 residues. From germline, CDR1 is SNHLY and CDR2 FYNNEI. For the CDR3, the DNA is TGTGCCAGCAGTGAAGGAAGGGACAGAGACTACGAGCAGTACTTC. Translated, it gives CASSEGRDRDYEQYF.

The sample holds many counts of this clonotype. The chain combines TRBV19 with TRBJ1-2, with D unclear. Trimming stripped 7 bases from V and 0 bases from J, with 9 bases between. The CDR3 extends over 13 amino acids. From germline, CDR1 is LNHDA and CDR2 SQIVND (reference sequence). CDR3 sequence reads: CASNPEANYGYTF. CDR3 sequence (DNA): TGTGCCAGTAACCCAGAGGCTAACTATGGCTACACCTTC.

Only a few counts were recorded for this clonotype. This rearrangement joins TRBV9 to TRBJ2-5, with D possibly matching TRBD1 (5 bases). The CDR3 extends over 13 amino acids. Between the trimmed V and J ends, which lost 1 base and 2 bases, there was a span of 6 bases. Germline-derived CDR1 and CDR2 are SGDLS and YYNGEE. CDR3 sequence reads: CASSVRGQETQYF. In DNA, the CDR3 is TGTGCCAGCAGCGTAAGGGGACAAGAGACCCAGTACTTC.

In this sample, this clonotype turned up many times. V usage is TRBV12-3 or TRBV12-4 and J usage is TRBJ2-5; TRBD1 matches 7 bases. This CDR3 is 14 amino acids long. J gave up 5 bases and V 6 bases, and 9 bases lay outside the gene matches. CDR3 sequence reads: CASRMRGGRETQYF. The CDR3 coding sequence is TGTGCCAGCAGGATGAGAGGGGGCCGGGAGACCCAGTACTTC.

V and J are TRBV12-3 or TRBV12-4 and TRBJ2-1, with unresolved D. The CDR3 consists of 15 residues. With 6 bases removed from V and 0 bases from J, the gap between germline ends came to 12 bases. CDR3 in amino acids: CASSPSISSYNEQFF. The CDR3 DNA follows: TGTGCCAGCAGCCCATCTATTAGCTCCTACAATGAGCAGTTCTTC.

This clonotype was picked up many times. The chain has TRBV12-3 or TRBV12-4 and TRBJ1-2, with D possibly TRBD1 on 6 matching bases. V was clipped by 1 base and J by 3 bases, with 9 bases between them. CDR3 size: 14 residues. The CDR3 nucleotides are TGTGCCAGCAGTTTAGGCAGGGGCTACTATGGCTACACCTTC. This sequence encodes CASSLGRGYYGYTF.